Described below is a single TCR beta chain sequence and its context. The data originate from a study of regulatory T cells in long-lasting Graves disease. Building of the TCR beta libraries involved iRepertoire HTBI primers and Arm-PCR of CDR3 regions. TCRdb used MiXCR to reprocess the multiplex PCR reads, holding one entry per CDR3 protein. Here the sample spans roughly 400,000 distinct CDR3 sequences, around 21% being singletons. CDR1 is SGHTA, CDR2 FQGNSA, per germline. The CDR3 runs to 11 residues. V lost 8 bases, J lost 11 bases, and 12 bases lay in between. Sample time point: persistent/refractory GD, antithyroid drugs over 5 years with positive TRAb. The TCR library was prepared using RNA isolated from PBMCs.

The clonotype was recovered from a female donor with Graves disease. The V call is TRBV7-2, the J call TRBJ1-4, with D perhaps matching TRBD1 (6 bases). Sequencing used peripheral blood mononuclear cells (PBMCs), obtained when the disease was refractory, from a patient treated with antithyroid drugs. The DNA of the CDR3 is TGTGCCAGCGAAAAGGGGGGGAAACTGTTTTTT. Translating it yields CASEKGGKLFF.